Reported below is one TCR beta chain. Its specificity is unknown. The assay was immunoSEQ multiplex PCR, and TCRdb's table has in-frame clones only and misses some. The repertoire includes about 62,000 clones, 90% to 95% of them detected once, and roughly 13% sits in the top ten. This entry is derived from a study of OX40 agonist ivuxolimab in advanced cancers. Overall study results and limits: There were, on average, more expanded clones in CD8+ T cells than in CD4+.

The germline V gene has CDR1 SGHAT and CDR2 FQNNGV. V shed 1 base, J shed 10 bases, and the junction held 5 bases outside the gene matches. CDR3 length: 13 residues. The sequence was collected from an adult with an advanced solid tumor such as melanoma, head and neck, liver or kidney cancer. The chain joins TRBV11-2 to TRBJ2-5, with 8 bases lining up with TRBD2. Source: CD4+ or CD8+ T cells sorted from blood, taken in a trial of the OX40 agonist ivuxolimab. The CDR3 nucleotides read TGTGCCAGCAGCTTAGCCTACGGGAGGGGCCAGTACTTC. Translating it yields CASSLAYGRGQYF.